The present T cell receptor beta chain was sequenced within a study of blood T cell repertoires in COVID-19. Across the whole study: In each case, the material was cDNA or gDNA derived from T cells, B-cell-depleted T cells, or PBMCs.

Generated by immunoSEQ multiplex PCR, the TCRdb table keeps only in-frame clones and is missing some. The sample has some 190,000 clones, around 82% seen once. Sequencing was done on a sample of PBMCs or T cells enriched from blood (not recorded which). The clonotype was recovered from a woman aged 50 to 60 with acute COVID-19.

For the CDR3, the DNA is TGTGCCAGTAGTATTGACGGGATTAACTATGGCTACACCTTC. It encodes CASSIDGINYGYTF. The rearrangement links TRBV19 to TRBJ1-2; D gene ambiguous. CDR1 and CDR2 from the germline V gene are LNHDA and SQIVND (reference sequence). V shed 3 bases and J shed 1 base, with 9 bases lying between them. The CDR3 is 14 residues long.